Listed below are T cell receptor beta chains from one sample, sequenced in a study of identical twins. Each CDR3 protein gets one entry after TCRdb re-called the 5' RACE reads with MiXCR. The table has some 500,000 distinct CDR3 sequences, nearly 10% seen once. In addition, the sample was reused for a study of yellow fever vaccine responses in identical twins.

Material for sequencing was PBMCs. The origin of the receptors is a young woman in good health. The CDR3 runs from the conserved cysteine through the conserved F or W. The D gene is left open where the match is weak. Size tells how often a clone was seen (once, few, many) or the class of an expanded clone, and some rows leave it out.

clone_size j_call v_call d_call cdr3_nt cdr3_aa
few TRBJ1-5 TRBV15 - TGTGCCACCAGCAGAGACAGGGTTTTGGGCACCGGTAATTTT CATSRDRVLGTGNF
few TRBJ2-5 TRBV6-1 TRBD2 TGTGCCAGCCGGTCTAGCGGTTTACAAGAGACCCAGTACTTC CASRSSGLQETQYF
many TRBJ2-1 TRBV3-1 - TGTGCCAGCAGCCAAGCATATGAGCAGTTCTTC CASSQAYEQFF
few TRBJ1-2 TRBV19 - TGTGCCAGTAATCAGGGCTTGGGAAACTACTATGGCTACACCTTC CASNQGLGNYYGYTF
few TRBJ1-5 TRBV11-1 - TGTGCCAGCAGTCCCTCCCCAAATCAGCCCCAGCATTTT CASSPSPNQPQHF
few TRBJ2-1 TRBV29-1 TRBD2 TGCAGCGTTGCGCCTAGCGGGATATACAATGAGCAGTTCTTC CSVAPSGIYNEQFF
few TRBJ2-6 TRBV3-1 - TGTGCCAGCAGTCCCTCCCTCCCTGGGGCCAACGTCCTGACTTTC CASSPSLPGANVLTF
many TRBJ1-1 TRBV28 - TGTGCCAGCAGAGTACCCCAGGCCGGGCTCATCACTGAAGCTTTCTTT CASRVPQAGLITEAFF
- TRBJ1-4 TRBV12-3/TRBV12-4 TRBD1 TGTGCCAGCAGTTTAGTGGGGACAGGCCGGGAAAAACTGTTTTTT CASSLVGTGREKLFF
few TRBJ2-7 TRBV20-1 TRBD2 TGCAGTGCTGAATCCGGTGCGGGAGTCCAGCACGAGCAGTACTTC CSAESGAGVQHEQYF
few TRBJ2-3 TRBV5-1 - TGCGCCAGCAGCCCCCCCCGGGCTTCTAGCACAGATACGCAGTATTTT CASSPPRASSTDTQYF
many TRBJ1-1 TRBV29-1 - TGCAGCGTCGAGGGTGGGGCTGAAGCTTTCTTT CSVEGGAEAFF
many TRBJ1-5 TRBV6-2/TRBV6-3 TRBD1 TGTGCCAGCAGGCACACCGGGACAGGATACAATCAGCCCCAGCATTTT CASRHTGTGYNQPQHF
- TRBJ2-2 TRBV18 - TGTGCCAGCTCAACTCAGACAGGTGTCACCGGGGAGCTGTTTTTT CASSTQTGVTGELFF
- TRBJ2-5 TRBV24-1 - TGTGCCACCAGTGAGGGGACGAGGACCCAGTACTTC CATSEGTRTQYF
- TRBJ1-6 TRBV7-8 - TGTGCCAGCAGCGGACAAACTAATTCACCCCTCCACTTT CASSGQTNSPLHF
many TRBJ2-2 TRBV3-1 TRBD2 TGTGCCAGCAGCCAACCTCCGGGACTAGCGGGAGACACCGGGGAGCTGTTTTTT CASSQPPGLAGDTGELFF
few TRBJ2-3 TRBV7-3 - TGTGCCAGCAGCTTAACATTCGAAACAGATACGCAGTATTTT CASSLTFETDTQYF
many TRBJ1-1 TRBV12-3/TRBV12-4 - TGTGCCAGCAGACGAAGTGAAGCTTTCTTT CASRRSEAFF
many TRBJ2-2 TRBV19 - TGTGCCAGTAGTAGGTCGGGGTTAGCCGGGGAGCTGTTTTTT CASSRSGLAGELFF
many TRBJ2-1 TRBV13 TRBD2 TGTGCCAGCAGCTTAGGAAGGCGACTAGCGGGTGATGAGCAGTTCTTC CASSLGRRLAGDEQFF
few TRBJ1-5 TRBV20-1 TRBD1 TGCAGTGCGGACGGGACAGTCAATCAGCCCCAGCATTTT CSADGTVNQPQHF
few TRBJ1-5 TRBV7-9 - TGTGCCAGCAGCTTAGGTTTTCAGCCCCAGCATTTT CASSLGFQPQHF
few TRBJ1-2 TRBV30 TRBD1 TGTGCCTGGAACATCGACAGGGCCGTCTATGGCTACACCTTC CAWNIDRAVYGYTF
many TRBJ2-7 TRBV9 TRBD2 TGTGCCAGCAGCCCGAGACCGGGACTATCCCACGAGCAGTACTTC CASSPRPGLSHEQYF
many TRBJ1-1 TRBV15 - TGTGCCACCCGAGAGGAGGGGCGCACTGAAGCTTTCTTT CATREEGRTEAFF
many TRBJ2-3 TRBV7-2 TRBD2 TGTGCCAGCAGCCTGACTAGCGGGGGGTGGGCAGATACGCAGTATTTT CASSLTSGGWADTQYF
- TRBJ2-1 TRBV27 TRBD2 TGTGCCAGCAGTTTATGGGCAGCGGGAGGGGGCAATGAGCAGTTCTTC CASSLWAAGGGNEQFF
- TRBJ2-2 TRBV20-1 - TGCAGTGCTAGAGTGTCGGGGAACACCGGGGAGCTGTTTTTT CSARVSGNTGELFF
- TRBJ2-5 TRBV11-2 TRBD1 TGTGCCAGCAGCATGGGACAGGGGGCTGTTGGGCAAGAGACCCAGTACTTC CASSMGQGAVGQETQYF
many TRBJ2-3 TRBV6-4 TRBD2 TGTGCCAGCAGTGAAGCGGGAGAGTATGATACGCAGTATTTT CASSEAGEYDTQYF
- TRBJ1-2 TRBV14 - TGTGCCAGCAGCCCCGGCTTGTATGGCTACACCTTC CASSPGLYGYTF
- TRBJ2-1 TRBV24-1 - TGTGCCACCAGAGACACGAACCGGCTAGATAATGAGCAGTTCTTC CATRDTNRLDNEQFF
few TRBJ2-3 TRBV7-2 TRBD1 TGTGCCAGCAGTCACGCCACGGGACAGCTCACAGATACGCAGTATTTT CASSHATGQLTDTQYF
few TRBJ2-7 TRBV20-1 - TGCAGTGCTAGAGAGCGGGGATCCGAGCAGTACTTC CSARERGSEQYF
- TRBJ2-7 TRBV19 TRBD1 TGTGCCAGTCGACTCGGGACAGGGATGGCCGAGCAGTACTTC CASRLGTGMAEQYF
- TRBJ2-1 TRBV5-4 TRBD2 TGTGCCAGCAGCTTTGTTGTCGGGCGACTAGCGAACATCAATGAGCAGTTCTTC CASSFVVGRLANINEQFF
many TRBJ1-2 TRBV12-3/TRBV12-4 TRBD1 TGTGCCAGCAGTCTAATACAGGGGACGAACTATGGCTACACCTTC CASSLIQGTNYGYTF
- TRBJ2-1 TRBV2 TRBD2 TGTGCCAGCAGCCCTTGGCGGGGGGGCACCTACAATGAGCAGTTCTTC CASSPWRGGTYNEQFF
few TRBJ1-1 TRBV5-6 - TGTGCCAGCACGACAAGCATGAACACTGAAGCTTTCTTT CASTTSMNTEAFF
few TRBJ1-2 TRBV20-1 - TGCAGTGCTATATCCGGACTTTATGGCTACACCTTC CSAISGLYGYTF
many TRBJ2-3 TRBV20-1 - TGCAGTGCTACCAGGGGTGGCACAGATACGCAGTATTTT CSATRGGTDTQYF
few TRBJ2-3 TRBV7-2 TRBD2 TGTGCCAGCAGTCAGAGCGGGAGATCGGCAGATACGCAGTATTTT CASSQSGRSADTQYF
- TRBJ1-3 TRBV3-1 - TGTGCCAGCAGCCAAGGGTCCCCTGGAAACACCATATATTTT CASSQGSPGNTIYF
- TRBJ2-1 TRBV7-2 - TGTGCCAGCAGCTTTCAAGCGGACTCTTACAATGAGCAGTTCTTC CASSFQADSYNEQFF
- TRBJ2-3 TRBV29-1 - TGCAGCGTTGTTCGGACAGCTACTAGCACAGATACGCAGTATTTT CSVVRTATSTDTQYF
few TRBJ2-3 TRBV5-6 - TGTGCCAGCGATAGGGCCACAGATACGCAGTATTTT CASDRATDTQYF
few TRBJ1-1 TRBV18 - TGTGCCAGCTCACCGTCTGCCACGAACACTGAAGCTTTCTTT CASSPSATNTEAFF
many TRBJ2-7 TRBV7-8 TRBD1 TGTGCCAGCAGCTTAGGAGGACAGGTCGGGGCCTACGAGCAGTACTTC CASSLGGQVGAYEQYF
- TRBJ2-5 TRBV11-2 - TGTGCCAGCAGCCTACAAACGCGGGAGACCCAGTACTTC CASSLQTRETQYF
- TRBJ2-5 TRBV20-1 TRBD2 TGCAGTGCTCCCCGTGGGGGGGAAGAGACCCAGTACTTC CSAPRGGEETQYF
many TRBJ2-7 TRBV20-1 TRBD2 TGCAGTGCATTCAGCGGGGCCCGATCCAACGAGCAGTACTTC CSAFSGARSNEQYF
few TRBJ2-4 TRBV6-1 TRBD1 TGTGCCATAGAACCGGGACAGGGAACCAAAAACATTCAGTACTTC CAIEPGQGTKNIQYF
- TRBJ2-7 TRBV10-3 TRBD2 TGTGCCATCAGTGACAGGTTAGCGGGCCCTTACGAGCAGTACTTC CAISDRLAGPYEQYF
few TRBJ2-1 TRBV10-1 TRBD2 TGCGCCAGCAGTGACCTGACTAGCGGGAGGGCTGAGCAGTTCTTC CASSDLTSGRAEQFF
few TRBJ2-7 TRBV27 - TGTGCCAGCAGTTTCGCGGGGGCCGGGTACGAGCAGTACTTC CASSFAGAGYEQYF
- TRBJ2-5 TRBV7-2 - TGTGCCAGCAGCTCGGACGGACAAAACGGGGAGACCCAGTACTTC CASSSDGQNGETQYF
- TRBJ2-5 TRBV20-1 - TGCAGTGCTGCCCCCAGGGATTGGTACCAAGAGACCCAGTACTTC CSAAPRDWYQETQYF
- TRBJ1-1 TRBV12-3/TRBV12-4 - TGTGCCAGCACCTTTGGAATCACAGAATTGAACACTGAAGCTTTCTTT CASTFGITELNTEAFF